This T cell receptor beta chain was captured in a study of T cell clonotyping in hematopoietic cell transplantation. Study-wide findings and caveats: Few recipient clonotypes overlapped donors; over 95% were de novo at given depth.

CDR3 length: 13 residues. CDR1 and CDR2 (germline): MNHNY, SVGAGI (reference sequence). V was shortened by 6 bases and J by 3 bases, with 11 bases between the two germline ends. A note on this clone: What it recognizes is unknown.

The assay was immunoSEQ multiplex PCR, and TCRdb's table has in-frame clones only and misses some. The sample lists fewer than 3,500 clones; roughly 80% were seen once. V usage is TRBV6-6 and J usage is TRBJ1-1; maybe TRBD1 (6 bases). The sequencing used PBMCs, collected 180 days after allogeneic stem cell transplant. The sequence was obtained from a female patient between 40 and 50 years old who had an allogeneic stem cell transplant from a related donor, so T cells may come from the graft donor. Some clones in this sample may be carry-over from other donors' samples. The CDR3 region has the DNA TGTGCCAGCAGACGGACAGACGACACTGAAGCTTTCTTT. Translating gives CASRRTDDTEAFF.